This is a list of T cell receptor beta chains from one sample in a study of T cells in Graves' hyperthyroidism and ophthalmopathy. MiXCR was run by TCRdb on the multiplex PCR reads, yielding one entry per CDR3 protein. The sample holds 460,000 or so distinct CDR3 sequences, about 15% seen once. Sequenced: blood. These receptors came from a woman younger than 30 with Graves' hyperthyroidism. Both conserved end residues are part of each CDR3. The D gene is left open where the match is weak. A clone size is listed for some rows: how often the clone was seen (once, few, many), or a class if it is expanded.

many,TRBJ2-3,NA,TRBV27,TGTGCCACTCATACGGGAGTAGGAGATACGCAGTATTTT,CATHTGVGDTQYF
many,TRBJ2-6,NA,TRBV30,TGTGCCTGGACTGGGGGGCCTGGGGCCAACGTCCTGACTTTC,CAWTGGPGANVLTF
few,TRBJ1-2,NA,TRBV20-1,TGCAGTGTTTTAGGATTTGCTAACTATGGCTACACCTTC,CSVLGFANYGYTF
many,TRBJ2-3,NA,TRBV5-1,TGCGCCAGCAGCTTGGAGCCGGGTCGGACAGATACGCAGTATTTT,CASSLEPGRTDTQYF
few,TRBJ1-2,NA,TRBV11-3,TGTGCCAGCAGCCCAGGAGGCGGCATTAGAAGCTACACCTTC,CASSPGGGIRSYTF
few,TRBJ1-1,NA,TRBV7-9,TGTGCCAGCAGCTGGGGGACGCAGAACACTGAAGCTTTCTTT,CASSWGTQNTEAFF
few,TRBJ2-7,NA,TRBV20-1,TGCAGTGCTAGAGGGGGCTTCTACGAGCAGTACTTC,CSARGGFYEQYF
NA,TRBJ1-4,NA,TRBV13,TGTGCCAGCAGCTTATCGGGGGAGGAAAAACTGTTTTTT,CASSLSGEEKLFF
many,TRBJ2-1,TRBD2,TRBV19,TGTGCCAGCAGACGGACTAGCGGTAGCTCCTACAATGAGCAGTTCTTC,CASRRTSGSSYNEQFF
many,TRBJ2-2,TRBD1,TRBV5-1,TGCGCCAGCAGCTTGGAGACTCCGGGACAGGGTCCCACCGGGGAGCTGTTTTTT,CASSLETPGQGPTGELFF
many,TRBJ1-1,NA,TRBV6-1,TGTGCCAGCAGTGAAGCGTGGGGAGGTGTGAAAGCTTTCTTT,CASSEAWGGVKAFF
NA,TRBJ1-3,NA,TRBV20-1,TGCAGTGCTGGAAGCGGGTGGGGAAACACCATATATTTT,CSAGSGWGNTIYF
few,TRBJ2-1,TRBD2,TRBV24-1,TGTGCCACCAGTGACAACTTCGTAAGGACTAGCGGGAGTAATGAGCAGTTCTTC,CATSDNFVRTSGSNEQFF
few,TRBJ1-4,NA,TRBV3-1,TGTGCCAGCAGCCAAGGCAGAACTAATGAAAAACTGTTTTTT,CASSQGRTNEKLFF
many,TRBJ2-7,NA,TRBV13,TGTGCCAGCAGCGCCATGAAGTCGGGGGAGCAGTACTTC,CASSAMKSGEQYF
many,TRBJ1-4,TRBD1,TRBV11-3,TGTGCCAGCAGCCCGGACAGGGGGATGGAAAAACTGTTTTTT,CASSPDRGMEKLFF
few,TRBJ2-3,TRBD2,TRBV30,TGTGCCTGGGGCTCTAGCGGGGATACGCAGTATTTT,CAWGSSGDTQYF
many,TRBJ2-7,TRBD1,TRBV30,TGTGCCTGTGACAGGGGCCTAAGCGAGCAGTACTTC,CACDRGLSEQYF
NA,TRBJ1-5,TRBD1,TRBV10-3,TGTGCCATCAGTGAGTGGGGACAGGGCCCCCAGCATTTT,CAISEWGQGPQHF
many,TRBJ2-1,TRBD2,TRBV2,TGTGCCAGCAGCCCCCCCGGACTAGCGGGAATCAATGAGCAGTTCTTC,CASSPPGLAGINEQFF
NA,TRBJ2-2,TRBD1,TRBV2,TGTGCCAGCAGTTTATCTACAGGGGTCACCGGGGAGCTGTTTTTT,CASSLSTGVTGELFF
NA,TRBJ1-6,TRBD1,TRBV14,TGTGCCAGCAGCCAAAGCGACAGGGTGCCACCCCTCCACTTT,CASSQSDRVPPLHF
many,TRBJ2-7,NA,TRBV6-1,TGTGCCAGCCGACTAACTGAAGGGGGTCGGTCCTACGAGCAGTACTTC,CASRLTEGGRSYEQYF
many,TRBJ1-5,NA,TRBV30,TGTGCCTGGAGTTCCAGGGAGGATCAGCCCCAGCATTTT,CAWSSREDQPQHF
many,TRBJ1-1,NA,TRBV12-3/TRBV12-4,TGTGCCAGCACCCTACGGGGGATGAACACTGAAGCTTTCTTT,CASTLRGMNTEAFF
few,TRBJ1-2,NA,TRBV6-1,TGTGCCAGCAGCCACCTCCGACAGGACGGCTACACCTTC,CASSHLRQDGYTF
few,TRBJ2-1,TRBD2,TRBV19,TGTGCCAGTAGTGATAGCGGGAGAGTCAATGAGCAGTTCTTC,CASSDSGRVNEQFF
many,TRBJ2-1,TRBD2,TRBV5-1,TGCGCCAGCAGACCTCCCGGGACTAGGACCTACAATGAGCAGTTCTTC,CASRPPGTRTYNEQFF
few,TRBJ1-1,NA,TRBV7-3,TGTGCCAGCAGCTTAACCAGGGTGGACACTGAAGCTTTCTTT,CASSLTRVDTEAFF
few,TRBJ2-4,NA,TRBV15,TGTGCCACCAGCCCGATCTCTGGGGACAAAAACATTCAGTACTTC,CATSPISGDKNIQYF
many,TRBJ1-5,TRBD1,TRBV6-1,TGTGCCAGCAGTCCACAGGGGTTCAATCAGCCCCAGCATTTT,CASSPQGFNQPQHF
many,TRBJ2-3,NA,TRBV5-1,TGCGCCAGCAGCGACGACTACCCTAGCACAGATACGCAGTATTTT,CASSDDYPSTDTQYF
many,TRBJ1-3,NA,TRBV18,TGTGCCAGCTCACCTTCGGACAGCCTCTCTGGAAACACCATATATTTT,CASSPSDSLSGNTIYF
NA,TRBJ1-2,NA,TRBV4-1,TGCGCCAGCAGCCAAGATGCAGGGAACTATGGCTACACCTTC,CASSQDAGNYGYTF
many,TRBJ2-1,NA,TRBV11-2,TGTGCCAGCAGCTTATTTCCGAATGAGCAGTTCTTC,CASSLFPNEQFF
many,TRBJ2-7,NA,TRBV20-1,TGCAGTGCGAGGGACCTCGAGGTAGGCTCCTACGAGCAGTACTTC,CSARDLEVGSYEQYF
few,TRBJ2-1,NA,TRBV7-3,TGTGCCAGCAGCAGAAACCCCAATGAGCAGTTCTTC,CASSRNPNEQFF
few,TRBJ2-1,TRBD1,TRBV13,TGTGCCAGCAGCTTAGTCGGGACAGGAATCTACGAGCAGTTCTTC,CASSLVGTGIYEQFF
many,TRBJ1-2,NA,TRBV2,TGTGCCAGCCTGGGGGGAAGCTATGGCTACACCTTC,CASLGGSYGYTF
few,TRBJ2-1,TRBD2,TRBV5-1,TGCGCCAGCAGCTTTTTAGCGGGAGGGCCGGGTGAGCAGTTCTTC,CASSFLAGGPGEQFF
NA,TRBJ1-1,NA,TRBV20-1,TGCAGTGCTGCCTGGGAGGGGGGCCGAACGGTTGAAGCTTTCTTT,CSAAWEGGRTVEAFF
many,TRBJ2-3,TRBD2,TRBV2,TGTGCCAGCAGTGAAGCCGCGCGGGAGAGGGGAGATACGCAGTATTTT,CASSEAARERGDTQYF
many,TRBJ2-7,NA,TRBV20-1,TGCAGTGCCCACCGCCGGACAGACTACTCCTACGAGCAGTACTTC,CSAHRRTDYSYEQYF
many,TRBJ2-2,TRBD2,TRBV5-4,TGTGCCAGCAGCTTGGACCTAGCGGGAACCCAGGGAACCGGGGAGCTGTTTTTT,CASSLDLAGTQGTGELFF
NA,TRBJ2-7,NA,TRBV3-1,TGTGCCAGCAGCCATCTGGGACACGGATCCTACGAGCAGTACTTC,CASSHLGHGSYEQYF
many,TRBJ1-5,NA,TRBV2,TGTGCCAGCAGTAAGGACAGCCGTAATCAGCCCCAGCATTTT,CASSKDSRNQPQHF
few,TRBJ2-1,NA,TRBV5-4,TGTGCCAGCAGCTGGGACTCCTACCACAATGAGCAGTTCTTC,CASSWDSYHNEQFF